The rows below give T cell receptor beta chains drawn from one sample of a study of OX40 agonist ivuxolimab in advanced cancers. Some clones are missing from TCRdb's copy, which holds only in-frame ones; the method was immunoSEQ multiplex PCR. Here the sample spans roughly 64,000 clones, 84% being singletons. This material consisted of CD4+ or CD8+ T cells sorted from blood, taken in a trial of the OX40 agonist ivuxolimab. The receptor set was obtained from an adult with an advanced solid tumor such as melanoma, head and neck, liver or kidney cancer. CDR3s include the opening cysteine and the closing phenylalanine or tryptophan. A D gene is named only where the DNA matches it firmly. Size is omitted from some rows. Given values are once, few, many or a class for expanded clones.

j_call: TRBJ1-2; d_call: .; clone_size: once; v_call: TRBV7-3; cdr3_aa: CASSLSQGFSRGYTF; cdr3_nt: TGTGCCAGCAGCTTATCTCAAGGCTTCTCGCGTGGCTACACCTTC
j_call: TRBJ2-5; d_call: TRBD1; clone_size: .; v_call: TRBV2; cdr3_aa: CASKGDRGSGKTQYF; cdr3_nt: TGTGCCAGCAAGGGAGACAGGGGATCGGGAAAGACCCAGTACTTC
j_call: TRBJ1-4; d_call: TRBD1; clone_size: .; v_call: TRBV18; cdr3_aa: CASSPPRDRGEKLFF; cdr3_nt: TGTGCCAGCTCACCACCGAGGGACAGGGGTGAAAAACTGTTTTTT
j_call: TRBJ2-7; d_call: TRBD2; clone_size: .; v_call: TRBV27; cdr3_aa: CASTPRGGGYEQYF; cdr3_nt: TGTGCCAGCACCCCTCGGGGGGGTGGTTACGAGCAGTACTTC
j_call: TRBJ2-1; d_call: .; clone_size: once; v_call: TRBV12-5; cdr3_aa: CASGLAGGPGNEQFF; cdr3_nt: TGTGCTAGTGGTTTGGCAGGAGGGCCCGGCAATGAGCAGTTCTTC
j_call: TRBJ2-1; d_call: TRBD2; clone_size: few; v_call: TRBV27; cdr3_aa: CASSPIAGGNEQFF; cdr3_nt: TGTGCCAGCAGTCCCATAGCGGGGGGGAATGAGCAGTTCTTC
j_call: TRBJ2-5; d_call: TRBD2; clone_size: .; v_call: TRBV7-9; cdr3_aa: CASSPGLAGGEETQYF; cdr3_nt: TGTGCCAGCAGCCCTGGACTAGCGGGGGGCGAAGAGACCCAGTACTTC
j_call: TRBJ1-3; d_call: .; clone_size: .; v_call: TRBV5-1; cdr3_aa: CASSLGSGNTIYF; cdr3_nt: TGCGCCAGCAGCTTGGGCTCTGGAAACACCATATATTTT
j_call: TRBJ1-1; d_call: .; clone_size: .; v_call: TRBV11-2; cdr3_aa: CASSSWTTGPIGTEAFF; cdr3_nt: TGTGCCAGCAGCTCCTGGACGACAGGCCCAATTGGCACTGAAGCTTTCTTT
j_call: TRBJ1-2; d_call: TRBD1; clone_size: .; v_call: TRBV5-4; cdr3_aa: CASSLDRGTTYGYTF; cdr3_nt: TGTGCCAGCAGCTTGGACAGGGGGACTACCTATGGCTACACCTTC
j_call: TRBJ2-7; d_call: TRBD1; clone_size: .; v_call: TRBV9; cdr3_aa: CASSVANRGPPYEQYF; cdr3_nt: TGTGCCAGCAGCGTAGCGAACAGGGGGCCACCCTACGAGCAGTACTTC
j_call: TRBJ1-2; d_call: .; clone_size: .; v_call: TRBV21-1; cdr3_aa: CASSIPTGAKGYTF; cdr3_nt: TGTGCCAGCAGCATTCCGACAGGGGCTAAAGGCTACACCTTC
j_call: TRBJ2-5; d_call: .; clone_size: .; v_call: TRBV6-5; cdr3_aa: CASSYSTQYQETQYF; cdr3_nt: TGTGCCAGCAGTTACTCGACACAGTACCAAGAGACCCAGTACTTC
j_call: TRBJ2-1; d_call: TRBD1; clone_size: few; v_call: TRBV5-4; cdr3_aa: CASSARQGPYNEQFF; cdr3_nt: TGTGCCAGCAGCGCCCGACAGGGACCCTACAATGAGCAGTTCTTC
j_call: TRBJ2-6; d_call: .; clone_size: few; v_call: TRBV27; cdr3_aa: CASSWAGLSSGANVLTF; cdr3_nt: TGTGCCAGCAGTTGGGCAGGTTTAAGCTCTGGGGCCAACGTCCTGACTTTC
j_call: TRBJ2-7; d_call: TRBD2; clone_size: .; v_call: TRBV7-2; cdr3_aa: CASSLTSGRSSYEQYF; cdr3_nt: TGTGCCAGCAGCCTAACTAGCGGGAGGAGCTCCTACGAGCAGTACTTC
j_call: TRBJ2-3; d_call: TRBD1; clone_size: .; v_call: TRBV9; cdr3_aa: CASSALTGLGTDTQYF; cdr3_nt: TGTGCCAGCAGCGCTTTGACAGGGTTAGGCACAGATACGCAGTATTTT
j_call: TRBJ2-1; d_call: .; clone_size: .; v_call: TRBV18; cdr3_aa: CASSPGEVNEQFF; cdr3_nt: TGTGCCAGCTCACCAGGAGAGGTCAATGAGCAGTTCTTC
j_call: TRBJ1-2; d_call: .; clone_size: .; v_call: TRBV28; cdr3_aa: CATAGQAETYGYTF; cdr3_nt: TGTGCCACCGCTGGCCAGGCAGAAACCTATGGCTACACCTTC
j_call: TRBJ2-3; d_call: TRBD2; clone_size: .; v_call: TRBV10-3; cdr3_aa: CAITPRGTDTQYF; cdr3_nt: TGTGCCATCACCCCGCGGGGGACAGATACGCAGTATTTT
j_call: TRBJ2-1; d_call: TRBD1; clone_size: .; v_call: TRBV29-1; cdr3_aa: CSKLTGGDNNEQFF; cdr3_nt: TGCAGTAAACTGACAGGGGGGGACAATAATGAGCAGTTCTTC
j_call: TRBJ2-5; d_call: TRBD2; clone_size: .; v_call: TRBV9; cdr3_aa: CASSVEARAGGQETQYF; cdr3_nt: TGTGCCAGCAGCGTAGAAGCTCGAGCGGGGGGGCAGGAGACCCAGTACTTC
j_call: TRBJ1-5; d_call: .; clone_size: .; v_call: TRBV19; cdr3_aa: CASSIRQSNQPQHF; cdr3_nt: TGTGCCAGTAGTATACGGCAGAGCAATCAGCCCCAGCATTTT
j_call: TRBJ1-3; d_call: TRBD1; clone_size: .; v_call: TRBV4-1; cdr3_aa: CASSPQDGTGGVRGNTIYF; cdr3_nt: TGCGCCAGCAGCCCGCAGGACGGGACAGGGGGCGTTAGGGGAAACACCATATATTTT
j_call: TRBJ2-3; d_call: .; clone_size: .; v_call: TRBV5-4; cdr3_aa: CASSLPGDQGTQYF; cdr3_nt: TGTGCCAGCAGCTTGCCAGGGGATCAAGGTACGCAGTATTTT
j_call: TRBJ1-2; d_call: .; clone_size: few; v_call: TRBV25-1; cdr3_aa: CASSDGLLYGYTF; cdr3_nt: TGTGCCAGCAGTGACGGTTTGCTTTATGGCTACACCTTC
j_call: TRBJ2-2; d_call: TRBD1; clone_size: .; v_call: TRBV7-9; cdr3_aa: CASSLERGRTGELFF; cdr3_nt: TGTGCCAGCAGCTTAGAAAGGGGGCGCACCGGGGAGCTGTTTTTT
j_call: TRBJ1-1; d_call: TRBD1; clone_size: .; v_call: TRBV10-2; cdr3_aa: CASSYDRVGTEAFF; cdr3_nt: TGCGCCAGCAGTTACGACAGGGTAGGGACTGAAGCTTTCTTT
j_call: TRBJ1-2; d_call: TRBD1; clone_size: .; v_call: TRBV25-1; cdr3_aa: CASSRDRDGYTF; cdr3_nt: TGTGCCAGCAGCCGGGACAGGGATGGCTACACCTTC